These T cell receptor beta chains were read from a single sample in a study of blood T cell repertoires in COVID-19. The assay was immunoSEQ multiplex PCR, and TCRdb's table has in-frame clones only and misses some. The sample carries 70,000 to 95,000 clones, around 80% recorded once. The sample comprised peripheral blood. The receptors shown here come from a human donor in a cohort sampled during active COVID-19. The CDR3 runs from the conserved cysteine through the conserved F or W. The order of the fields is D gene, V gene, J gene, clone size, CDR3 protein, CDR3 DNA. The D gene is left open where the match is weak. The size of a clone is reported for some rows only, either as once, few or many, or as a class for expanded clones.

-	TRBV10-2	TRBJ2-1	-	CASSDRSYNEQFF	TGCGCCAGCAGTGATCGCTCCTACAATGAGCAGTTCTTC
TRBD2	TRBV5-1	TRBJ2-7	-	CASSGSGVGDEQYF	TGCGCCAGCAGCGGTAGCGGGGTAGGGGACGAGCAGTACTTC
-	TRBV19	TRBJ1-1	-	CASSSQTPNTEAFF	TGTGCCAGTAGTTCCCAGACTCCGAACACTGAAGCTTTCTTT
-	TRBV18	TRBJ2-5	once	CASSPGAGQETQYF	TGTGCCAGCTCACCGGGCGCAGGGCAAGAGACCCAGTACTTC
-	TRBV5-1	TRBJ2-3	once	CASSNYRASATDTQYF	TGCGCCAGCAGCAACTACAGGGCATCCGCCACAGATACGCAGTATTTT
-	TRBV21-1	TRBJ2-3	few	CASSKRTGRIWRDTQYF	TGTGCCAGCAGCAAAAGGACAGGGAGAATCTGGCGAGATACGCAGTATTTT
TRBD1	TRBV3-1/TRBV3-2	TRBJ2-1	once	CASSQTAPGQGSSEQFF	TGTGCCAGCAGCCAAACCGCACCGGGACAGGGGAGTAGTGAGCAGTTCTTC
-	TRBV7-2	TRBJ1-4	-	CASTSSTNEKLFF	TGTGCCAGCACCAGTTCAACTAATGAAAAACTGTTTTTT
TRBD1	TRBV12-3/TRBV12-4	TRBJ1-2	-	CASSFRTGYGYTF	TGTGCCAGCAGTTTCAGGACAGGATATGGCTACACCTTC
-	TRBV20-1	TRBJ2-3	-	CSSDYADTQYF	TGCAGTTCAGACTATGCGGATACGCAGTATTTT
-	TRBV19	TRBJ1-2	once	CASSILKFNYGYTF	TGTGCCAGTAGTATACTAAAATTTAACTATGGCTACACCTTC
-	TRBV4-2	TRBJ2-7	-	CASSQVSYEQYF	TGTGCCAGCAGCCAGGTTAGCTACGAGCAGTACTTC
TRBD1	TRBV25-1	TRBJ1-5	-	CASSRTGAGQPQHF	TGTGCCAGCAGCCGGACAGGGGCTGGTCAGCCCCAGCATTTT
-	TRBV27	TRBJ2-7	few	CASSPIAASYEQYF	TGTGCCAGCAGTCCTATAGCGGCATCCTACGAGCAGTACTTC
TRBD1	TRBV18	TRBJ2-3	-	CASSPAGTERTDTQYF	TGTGCCAGCTCACCAGCCGGGACAGAGCGCACAGATACGCAGTATTTT
TRBD1	TRBV7-2	TRBJ1-2	-	CASSPDRGLDYGYTF	TGTGCCAGCAGCCCTGACAGGGGTTTGGACTATGGCTACACCTTC
TRBD1	TRBV5-6	TRBJ2-5	-	CASTALYGTGHETQYF	TGTGCCAGCACCGCTCTATACGGGACAGGGCATGAGACCCAGTACTTC
TRBD2	TRBV20-1	TRBJ2-3	-	CSASPAGTSGDTQYF	TGCAGTGCTAGTCCCGCCGGGACTAGCGGGGATACGCAGTATTTT
-	TRBV10-3	TRBJ1-5	-	CAISEEGVAFQPQHF	TGTGCCATCAGTGAGGAGGGAGTCGCATTTCAGCCCCAGCATTTT
-	TRBV7-2	TRBJ2-7	-	CASSTLGGLFYEQYF	TGTGCCAGCAGCACCCTGGGGGGGCTGTTCTACGAGCAGTACTTC
TRBD1	TRBV12-3/TRBV12-4	TRBJ2-1	once	CASSGQGDNEQFF	TGTGCCAGCAGTGGACAGGGGGACAATGAGCAGTTCTTC
TRBD1	TRBV19	TRBJ2-7	few	CASSKGTGSYEQYF	TGTGCCAGTAGTAAGGGGACAGGGTCATACGAGCAGTACTTC